This entry is about one T cell receptor beta chain. What it recognizes is unknown. The data were obtained in a study of response to subunit inactivated influenza vaccine. Whole-study findings and limits: Authors suggested each seasonal flu vaccination may recruit only limited numbers of new T cells.

Germline V CDR1 and CDR2: SGHKS, YYEKEE (reference sequence). The CDR3 extends over 16 amino acids. The germline V and J ends were trimmed by 3 bases and 9 bases, with 19 bases remaining between them. Via MiXCR, TCRdb re-called the RT-PCR reads, giving one row per CDR3 protein. The sample contains 550,000 to 650,000 distinct CDR3 sequences, roughly 12% of which appear only once. The sequencing here drew on PBMCs from blood, taken on the day of vaccination. The chain uses TRBV5-5 and TRBJ1-6, with D uncertain. The origin of this receptor is a man in his forties or fifties who received an inactivated influenza vaccine. CDR3 sequence (DNA): TGTGCCAGCAGCTCCGATGCAGGACGAGTAGGTTCACCCCTCCACTTT. Translation gives CASSSDAGRVGSPLHF.